The clone carrying this T cell receptor (beta chain) came up many times. Its antigen is unidentified. Germline values: CDR1 LGHNA, CDR2 YNFKEQ. The CDR3 has 15 amino acids. Trimming took off 2 bases at V and 3 bases at J, with 13 bases between the two ends. The TCR beta CDR3 regions underwent amplification using RNA transcripts as the source. HTBI primers drove first-round RT-PCR of the TCR CDR3. TCRdb re-called the multiplex PCR reads with MiXCR, one entry per CDR3 protein. The sample gives about 400,000 distinct CDR3 sequences, more than 12% of which show up once; around 28% is in the top ten. This sample stems from a study of T cells in Graves' hyperthyroidism and ophthalmopathy. Study at large: Sampling of peripheral blood happened at initial diagnosis, prior to any treatment.

A Clinical Activity Score of at least 3, a NOSPECS grade of at least 4 and a duration under 3 months were recorded in the ophthalmopathy patients. Study outcomes and limitations: Stable hyperthyroidism was separated from ophthalmopathy by a model based on 13 V-J features. Blood also held most thyroid clonotypes expanded beyond 0.001.

The chain carries TRBV4-2 and TRBJ1-1; possibly TRBD1 for D (5 bases). The specimen sequenced was blood. The clonotype was recovered from a man aged 50 to 60 with Graves' ophthalmopathy. The CDR3 reads CASSQYSGTDTEAFF. Here the CDR3 DNA reads TGTGCCAGCAGCCAATATTCCGGGACTGACACTGAAGCTTTCTTT.